Presented here are 28 T cell receptor beta chains from one specimen sequenced in a study of beta chain features in type 1 diabetes. Every bit of the isolated RNA underwent reverse transcription, so sequencing read expressed TCRB transcripts. The assay was immunoSEQ multiplex PCR, and TCRdb's table has in-frame clones only and misses some. There are some 180,000 clones in the sample; less than 15% occur only once, and approximately 0.62% lies in the top ten. The sequenced sample consisted of central memory CD4+ T cells from blood. These receptors were obtained from a woman aged 18-30 years in good health.

This chain links TRBV11-2 with TRBJ2-3; D is unresolved. V lost 2 bases and J lost 0, with 6 bases in between. Germline loops: CDR1 SGHAT, CDR2 FQNNGV. The CDR3 extends over 14 amino acids. The CDR3 sequence is CASSLIPSTDTQYF. The CDR3 DNA reads TGTGCCAGCAGCTTAATTCCAAGCACAGATACGCAGTATTTT. Full variable domain (outside the CDR3, taken from reference TRBV11-2 and TRBJ2-3): EAGVAQSPRYKIIEKRQSVAFWCNPISGHATLYWYQQILGQGPKLLIQFQNNGVVDDSQLPKDRFSAERLKGVDSTLKIQPAKLEDSAVYLCASSLIPSTDTQYFGPGTRLTVL.

V usage is TRBV7-2 and J usage is TRBJ1-5; 7 nucleotides align to TRBD1. Germline V CDR1 and CDR2: SGHTA, FQGNSA. The length of the CDR3 is 13 residues. Losses at the gene ends were 6 bases for V and 7 bases for J; bases not matched to a gene: 6. In DNA form, the CDR3 reads TGTGCCAGCAGGCGGGAGGGGGCCCAGCCCCAGCATTTT. This encodes CASRREGAQPQHF.

This clone turned up a few times. The V call is TRBV6-1, the J call TRBJ2-7; 7 nucleotides line up with TRBD1. The CDR3 is 15 amino acids. The germline gives CDR1 MNHNS, CDR2 SASEGT. V dropped 4 bases and J dropped 0; count of bases not matched to a gene: 6. The CDR3 sequence is CASSGDRTYSYEQYF. The CDR3 DNA follows: TGTGCCAGCAGTGGGGACAGAACATACTCCTACGAGCAGTACTTC.

This clone occurred a few times. This chain connects TRBV15 to TRBJ2-1; 8 bases fit TRBD1. The germline gives CDR1 LNHNV, CDR2 YYDKDF (reference sequence). The CDR3 has 14 amino acids. Trimming removed 1 base from V and 10 bases from J; junction bases left unmatched: 6. CDR3 bases: TGTGCCACCAGCAGAGTTGGACAGGGACAAGAGCAGTTCTTC. Translation gives CATSRVGQGQEQFF.

This chain connects TRBV7-2 to TRBJ2-7, with 7 bases matching TRBD1. The CDR3 sequence is 14 residues long. The germline gives CDR1 SGHTA, CDR2 FQGNSA. Trimming took 5 bases from V and 3 from J; bases not matched to a gene: 7. The CDR3 DNA reads as TGTGCCAGCAGCACCCAAACAGGGGTCTACGAGCAGTACTTC. It specifies CASSTQTGVYEQYF.

This clone has only a few counts. The chain carries TRBV7-6 and TRBJ2-7; D is unresolved. CDR3 length: 12 residues. Trimming left V 3 bases short and J 4 bases short, with 7 bases between. Germline V gene data show CDR1 as SGHVS and CDR2 as FNYEAQ. The CDR3 region is CASSLERYEQYF. CDR3 nucleotides: TGTGCCAGCAGCTTGGAGAGGTACGAGCAGTACTTC.

The J gene is TRBJ2-7, the V gene TRBV28, with D possibly being TRBD1 (6 bases). V was shortened by 5 bases and J by 0 bases, with 11 bases between the two germline ends. CDR1 and CDR2 from the germline V gene are MDHEN and SYDVKM. The CDR3 covers 14 residues. The DNA for the CDR3 is TGTGCCAGCAGTCCTAGGACAGCCTCCTACGAGCAGTACTTC. This translates into CASSPRTASYEQYF.

This clone was picked up a small number of times. V usage is TRBV14 and J usage is TRBJ2-3; 10 nucleotides match TRBD2. CDR1 SGHDN and CDR2 FVKESK come from the germline V gene. Trimming at V came to 3 bases and at J to 2 bases, leaving 5 bases not matched to a gene. The CDR3 runs to 16 residues. The CDR3 DNA reads as TGTGCCAGCAGCCAGTTGACTAGCGGGTTCACAGATACGCAGTATTTT. Protein product: CASSQLTSGFTDTQYF.

This chain connects TRBV14 to TRBJ2-7, with TRBD2 identical over 7 bases. V shed 2 bases, J shed 3 bases, and the junction held 7 bases outside the gene matches. Per the germline V gene, CDR1 is SGHDN and CDR2 is FVKESK. The CDR3 sequence is 15 residues long. The CDR3 sequence is CASSQMGGRVYEQYF. The CDR3 nucleotides are TGTGCCAGCAGCCAAATGGGCGGGAGAGTCTACGAGCAGTACTTC.

The CDR3 spells CASSVSPTPQETQYF. The CDR3 DNA is TGTGCCAGCAGCGTAAGCCCTACCCCTCAAGAGACCCAGTACTTC. J is TRBJ2-5 and V is TRBV9; D not resolved. Germline V gene data show CDR1 as SGDLS and CDR2 as YYNGEE. V dropped 1 base and J dropped 2 bases, with 12 bases sitting between them. The CDR3 runs 15 residues. Filled out from reference TRBV9 and TRBJ2-5, the complete variable domain reads DSGVTQTPKHLITATGQRVTLRCSPRSGDLSVYWYQQSLDQGLQFLIQYYNGEERAKGNILERFSAQQFPDLHSELNLSSLELGDSALYFCASSVSPTPQETQYFGPGTRLLVL.

CDR3 loop: CAWSSSGLAGGDTQYF. The CDR3 nucleotides read TGTGCCTGGAGTAGCTCGGGACTAGCGGGAGGAGATACGCAGTATTTT. This rearrangement joins TRBV30 to TRBJ2-3; 15 bases agree with TRBD2. After removal of 2 bases from V and 5 bases from J, the junction contained 5 bases not matched to a gene. The CDR3 contains 16 residues. Germline V gene lookup returns CDR1 GTSNPN and CDR2 SVGIG (reference sequence).

A remark on this clone: At one of its ends the junction is not consistent with the germline gene, which may arise from a read error. The chain carries TRBV5-1 and TRBJ1-2; D perhaps matches TRBD1 (6 bases). The CDR3 consists of 12 residues. The germline gives CDR1 SGHRS, CDR2 YFSETQ. The CDR3 nucleotides read TGCGCCAGCAGCTTTGATCGGTCAGGGGCTCACTTC. Encoded protein: CASSFDRSGAHF.

This CDR3 reads CSVYKLAKYNEQFF. For the CDR3, the DNA is TGCAGCGTTTACAAACTAGCGAAGTACAATGAGCAGTTCTTC. V is TRBV29-1 and J is TRBJ2-1; 7 nucleotides align to TRBD2. Losses at the gene ends were 5 bases for V and 4 bases for J; bases not matched to a gene: 8. The CDR3 spans 14 residues. CDR1 is SQVTM, CDR2 ANQGSEA, per germline.

This clone has only a few counts. This chain links TRBV5-6 with TRBJ1-2; D is undetermined. Germline CDR1 is SGHDT and CDR2 is YYEEEE. V lost 0 bases and J 2 bases, leaving 11 bases between the germline ends. This CDR3 has 15 amino acids. This chain's CDR3 is CASSLVGRSNYGYTF. The CDR3 DNA reads TGTGCCAGCAGCTTGGTAGGCAGGTCGAACTATGGCTACACCTTC. The full variable domain, rest sourced from reference TRBV5-6 and TRBJ1-2, is DAGVTQSPTHLIKTRGQQVTLRCSPKSGHDTVSWYQQALGQGPQFIFQYYEEEERQRGNFPDRFSGHQFPNYSSELNVNALLLGDSALYLCASSLVGRSNYGYTFGSGTRLTVV.

V usage is TRBV11-2 and J usage is TRBJ2-3, with a tentative D call TRBD2 (6 bases). Germline assignment: CDR1 SGHAT and CDR2 FQNNGV. V lost 3 bases and J lost 2, with 9 bases in between. The CDR3 loop spans 14 amino acids. CDR3 region: CASSLAGTTDTQYF. For the CDR3, the DNA is TGTGCCAGCAGCTTGGCGGGGACCACAGATACGCAGTATTTT.

This clone was seen a handful of times. The J gene is TRBJ2-1, the V gene TRBV7-2; D is ambiguous. CDR3 length equals 13 residues. Between the trimmed V and J ends, which lost 6 bases and 6 bases, there was a span of 12 bases. CDR1 is SGHTA, CDR2 FQGNSA, per germline. CDR3: CASSHSSVNEQFF. Written as DNA, the CDR3 is TGTGCCAGCAGTCATTCCAGTGTCAATGAGCAGTTCTTC.

This clone appeared a few times. This rearrangement joins TRBV18 to TRBJ1-1; tentative D call: TRBD1 (5 bases). Germline CDR1 KGHSH, CDR2 LQKENI. V gave up 1 base and J gave up 4 bases, with 19 bases separating them. The CDR3 contains 17 residues. CDR3: CASSPLQGGDSSTEAFF. CDR3 nucleotide sequence: TGTGCCAGCTCACCACTCCAGGGAGGGGATAGTAGCACTGAAGCTTTCTTT. Based on the CDR3 plus reference TRBV18 and TRBJ1-1, the full variable domain is NAGVMQNPRHLVRRRGQEARLRCSPMKGHSHVYWYRQLPEEGLKFMVYLQKENIIDESGMPKERFSAEFPKEGPSILRIQQVVRGDSAAYFCASSPLQGGDSSTEAFFGQGTRLTVV.

V usage is TRBV28 and J usage is TRBJ2-1; D is unresolved. Germline V gives CDR1 MDHEN, CDR2 SYDVKM. The germline V and J ends were trimmed by 1 base and 0 bases, with 10 bases remaining between them. The CDR3 covers 16 residues. CDR3 region: CASSLFRVGSYNEQFF. Written as DNA, the CDR3 is TGTGCCAGCAGTTTATTCCGGGTGGGCTCCTACAATGAGCAGTTCTTC.

The chain is built from TRBV7-9 and TRBJ2-3; D call uncertain. CDR1 is SEHNR and CDR2 is FQNEAQ in the germline V gene (reference sequence). This CDR3 contains 11 residues. Trimming stripped 7 bases from V and 6 bases from J, with 8 bases between. CDR3 sequence reads: CASTPEDTQYF. CDR3 in DNA: TGTGCCAGCACTCCCGAGGATACGCAGTATTTT.

This clone occurred a few times. This sequence joins TRBV12-5 and TRBJ2-1, with 8 positions matching TRBD2. The CDR3 extends over 15 amino acids. The germline CDR1 and CDR2 sequences are LGHNT and FRNRAP. V dropped 1 base and J dropped 7; count of bases not matched to a gene: 6. CDR3 amino acids: CASGLGSGSHNEQFF. The CDR3 DNA reads TGTGCTAGTGGTTTGGGGAGCGGGAGTCATAATGAGCAGTTCTTC.

The rearrangement links TRBV28 to TRBJ1-1; 8 bases map to TRBD1. Trimming took 6 bases from V and 5 from J; bases not matched to a gene: 17. This CDR3 has 17 amino acids. Looked up from germline, CDR1 is MDHEN and CDR2 is SYDVKM. The CDR3 protein is CASSPGTGPRLRTEAFF. In nucleotides, the CDR3 is TGTGCCAGCAGCCCTGGGACAGGACCACGACTACGGACTGAAGCTTTCTTT. The complete variable domain, with remaining parts taken from reference TRBV28 and TRBJ1-1, reads DVKVTQSSRYLVKRTGEKVFLECVQDMDHENMFWYRQDPGLGLRLIYFSYDVKMKEKGDIPEGYSVSREKKERFSLILESASTNQTSMYLCASSPGTGPRLRTEAFFGQGTRLTVV.

This clone was observed a handful of times. The chain couples TRBV30 to TRBJ2-3, with TRBD1 matching 9 bases. V trimming: 8 bases; J trimming: 4 bases; junction bases outside the gene matches: 4. CDR1 GTSNPN and CDR2 SVGIG come from the germline V gene (reference sequence). This CDR3 spans 12 amino acids. The CDR3 sequence is CAQGQGADTQYF. Here the CDR3 DNA reads TGTGCCCAGGGACAGGGAGCAGATACGCAGTATTTT.

Only a few counts were recorded for this clone. The V gene is TRBV5-4, the J gene TRBJ2-4, with TRBD2 matching 13 bases. Looked up from germline, CDR1 is SGHNT and CDR2 is YYREEE (reference sequence). The CDR3 has 17 amino acids. Trimming cost V 4 bases and J 0 bases; bases outside gene matches: 4. The CDR3 is CASSLGLAGVAKNIQYF. The CDR3 nucleotides read TGTGCCAGCAGCCTCGGACTAGCGGGGGTAGCCAAAAACATTCAGTACTTC.

The chain joins TRBV30 to TRBJ2-7; D remains ambiguous. CDR1 and CDR2 (germline): GTSNPN, SVGIG (reference sequence). This CDR3 has 14 amino acids. V was trimmed by 1 base and J by 4 bases, leaving 14 bases between them. This CDR3 reads CAWSGHPVGYEQYF. CDR3 DNA sequence: TGTGCCTGGAGTGGACACCCAGTGGGTTACGAGCAGTACTTC.

This clone came up a few times. The chain is built from TRBV5-4 and TRBJ2-2; no firm D call. The V gene's germline CDR1 is SGHNT and CDR2 YYREEE (reference sequence). The CDR3 contains 13 residues. With 1 base removed from V and 6 bases from J, the gap between germline ends came to 7 bases. The CDR3 DNA is TGTGCCAGCAGCTTGAGCCTCCCCGGGGAGCTGTTTTTT. It is translated as CASSLSLPGELFF.

The chain couples TRBV30 to TRBJ2-7; the match to TRBD2 covers 7 bases. V was pared by 4 bases and J by 1 base, with 7 bases of the junction left unmatched. The CDR3 totals 14 residues. Germline CDR1 reads GTSNPN; CDR2 reads SVGIG (reference sequence). The CDR3 loop is CAWNKGGRSYEQYF. Here the CDR3 DNA reads TGTGCCTGGAACAAAGGCGGGAGATCCTACGAGCAGTACTTC.

This clone was found a few times. V is TRBV2 and J is TRBJ2-7; D perhaps matches TRBD1 (5 bases). Per the germline V gene, CDR1 is SNHLY and CDR2 is FYNNEI. The CDR3 loop spans 13 amino acids. V lost 5 bases and J 0 bases, leaving 8 bases between the germline ends. DNA of the CDR3: TGTGCCAGCAGTTCGGACACCTCCTACGAGCAGTACTTC. Translated: CASSSDTSYEQYF.

This clone was detected once. The V gene is TRBV7-9, the J gene TRBJ1-5; the D gene is possibly TRBD1 (6 bases). The germline V and J ends were trimmed by 4 bases and 0 bases, with 13 bases remaining between them. CDR1 is SEHNR and CDR2 is FQNEAQ in the germline V gene (reference sequence). CDR3 length equals 16 residues. Here the CDR3 reads CASSSTTGYSNQPQHF. CDR3 bases: TGTGCCAGCAGCTCAACCACAGGGTATAGCAATCAGCCCCAGCATTTT.